This T cell receptor (beta chain) came from a study of blood T cell repertoires in COVID-19. Here immunoSEQ multiplex PCR was the method, and the copy in TCRdb shows in-frame clones only, minus some. The sample has roughly 410,000 clones; roughly nine tenths are singletons. V gave up 3 bases and J gave up 4 bases; unmatched junction bases: 7. This CDR3 comprises 16 residues. The germline CDR1 and CDR2 sequences are SGHDN and FVKESK. The V and J genes are TRBV14 and TRBJ2-1; 9 bases line up with TRBD2. Sequencing was done on a sample of peripheral blood. The clonotype comes from a middle-aged man with acute or convalescent COVID-19. CDR3: CASSQLAGVGYNEQFF. Written as DNA, the CDR3 is TGTGCCAGCAGCCAGTTAGCGGGGGTAGGGTACAATGAGCAGTTCTTC. Drawing the rest from reference TRBV14 and TRBJ2-1, the complete variable domain is EAGVTQFPSHSVIEKGQTVTLRCDPISGHDNLYWYRRVMGKEIKFLLHFVKESKQDESGMPNNRFLAERTGGTYSTLKVQPAELEDSGVYFCASSQLAGVGYNEQFFGPGTRLTVL.